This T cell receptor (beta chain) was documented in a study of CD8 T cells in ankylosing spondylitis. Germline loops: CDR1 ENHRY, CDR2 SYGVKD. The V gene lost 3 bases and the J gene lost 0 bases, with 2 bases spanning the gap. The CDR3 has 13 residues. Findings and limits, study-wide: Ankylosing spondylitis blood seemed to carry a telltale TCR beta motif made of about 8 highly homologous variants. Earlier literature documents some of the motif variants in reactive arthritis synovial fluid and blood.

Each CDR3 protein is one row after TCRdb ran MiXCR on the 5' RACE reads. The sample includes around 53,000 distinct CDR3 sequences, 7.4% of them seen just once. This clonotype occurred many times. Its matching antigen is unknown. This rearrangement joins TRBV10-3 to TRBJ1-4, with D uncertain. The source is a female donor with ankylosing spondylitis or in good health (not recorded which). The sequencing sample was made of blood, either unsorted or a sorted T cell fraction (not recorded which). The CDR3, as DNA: TGTGCCATCAGTGACACAACTAATGAAAAACTGTTTTTT. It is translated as CAISDTTNEKLFF.